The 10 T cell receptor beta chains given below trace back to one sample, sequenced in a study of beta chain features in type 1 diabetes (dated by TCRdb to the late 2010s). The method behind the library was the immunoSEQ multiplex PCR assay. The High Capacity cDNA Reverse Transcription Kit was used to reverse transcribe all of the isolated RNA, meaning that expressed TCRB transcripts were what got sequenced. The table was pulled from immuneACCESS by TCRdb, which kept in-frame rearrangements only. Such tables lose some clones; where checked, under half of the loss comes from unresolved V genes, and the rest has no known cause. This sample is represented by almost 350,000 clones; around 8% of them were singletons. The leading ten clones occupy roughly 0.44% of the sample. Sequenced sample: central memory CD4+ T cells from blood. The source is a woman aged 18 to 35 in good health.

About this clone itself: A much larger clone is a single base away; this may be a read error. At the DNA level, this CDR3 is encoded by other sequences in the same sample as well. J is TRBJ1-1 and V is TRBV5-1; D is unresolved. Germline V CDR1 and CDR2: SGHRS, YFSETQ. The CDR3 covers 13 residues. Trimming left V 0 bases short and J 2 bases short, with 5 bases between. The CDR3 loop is CASSLVRNTEAFF. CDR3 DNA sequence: TGCGCCAGCAGCTTGGTCAGAAACACTGAAGCTTTCTTT.

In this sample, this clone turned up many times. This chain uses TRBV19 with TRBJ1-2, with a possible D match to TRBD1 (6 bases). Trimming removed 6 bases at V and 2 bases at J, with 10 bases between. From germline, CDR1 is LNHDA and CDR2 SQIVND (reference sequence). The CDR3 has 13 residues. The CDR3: CASSLDRNYGYTF. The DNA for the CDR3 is TGTGCCAGTAGCCTTGACAGGAACTATGGCTACACCTTC.

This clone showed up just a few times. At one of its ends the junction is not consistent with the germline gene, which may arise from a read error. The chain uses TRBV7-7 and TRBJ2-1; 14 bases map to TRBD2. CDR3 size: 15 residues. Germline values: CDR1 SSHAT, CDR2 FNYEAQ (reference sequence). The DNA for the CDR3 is TGTGCTAGCAGCCGCGGACTAGCGGGAGGTAATGAGCAGTTCTTC. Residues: CASSRGLAGGNEQFF. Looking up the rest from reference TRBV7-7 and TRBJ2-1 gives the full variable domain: GAGVSQSPRYKVTKRGQDVTLRCDPISSHATLYWYQQALGQGPEFLTYFNYEAQPDKSGLPSDRFSAERPEGSISTLTIQRTEQRDSAMYRCASSRGLAGGNEQFFGPGTRLTVL.

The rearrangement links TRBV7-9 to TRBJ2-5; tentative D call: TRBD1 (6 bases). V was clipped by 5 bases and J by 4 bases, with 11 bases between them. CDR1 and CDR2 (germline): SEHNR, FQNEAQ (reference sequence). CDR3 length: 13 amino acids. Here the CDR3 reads CASSIPGVETQYF. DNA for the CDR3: TGTGCCAGCAGCATCCCAGGGGTAGAGACCCAGTACTTC.

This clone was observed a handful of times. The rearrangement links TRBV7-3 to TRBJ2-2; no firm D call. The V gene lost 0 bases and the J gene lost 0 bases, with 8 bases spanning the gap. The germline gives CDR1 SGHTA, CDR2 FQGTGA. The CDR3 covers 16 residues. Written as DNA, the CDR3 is TGTGCCAGCAGCTTAACGGTCACCTCGAACACCGGGGAGCTGTTTTTT. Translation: CASSLTVTSNTGELFF. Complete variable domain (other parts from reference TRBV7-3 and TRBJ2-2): GAGVSQTPSNKVTEKGKYVELRCDPISGHTALYWYRQSLGQGPEFLIYFQGTGAADDSGLPNDRFFAVRPEGSVSTLKIQRTERGDSAVYLCASSLTVTSNTGELFFGEGSRLTVL.

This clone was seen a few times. Here the CDR3 reads CASSLVRLSEQYF. The CDR3 region has the DNA TGTGCCAGCAGCTTAGTCAGGCTGAGCGAGCAGTACTTC. This sequence joins TRBV11-2 and TRBJ2-7, with unresolved D. V lost 1 base, J lost 6 bases, and 10 bases lay in between. The CDR3 has 13 amino acids. Germline V gives CDR1 SGHAT, CDR2 FQNNGV.

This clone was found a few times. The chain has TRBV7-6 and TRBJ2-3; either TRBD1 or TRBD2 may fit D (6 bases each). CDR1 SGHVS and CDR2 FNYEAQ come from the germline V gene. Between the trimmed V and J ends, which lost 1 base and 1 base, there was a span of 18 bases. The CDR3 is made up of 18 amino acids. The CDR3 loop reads CASSLGLGAGSGTDTQYF. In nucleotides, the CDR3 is TGTGCCAGCAGCTTAGGCTTGGGGGCGGGATCCGGCACAGATACGCAGTATTTT.

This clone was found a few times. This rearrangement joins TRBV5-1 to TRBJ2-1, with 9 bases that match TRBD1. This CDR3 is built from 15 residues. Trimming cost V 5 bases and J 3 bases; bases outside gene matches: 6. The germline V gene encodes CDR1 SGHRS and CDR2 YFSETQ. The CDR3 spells CASRHGQGNYNEQFF. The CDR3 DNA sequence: TGCGCCAGCAGACACGGACAGGGGAACTACAATGAGCAGTTCTTC.

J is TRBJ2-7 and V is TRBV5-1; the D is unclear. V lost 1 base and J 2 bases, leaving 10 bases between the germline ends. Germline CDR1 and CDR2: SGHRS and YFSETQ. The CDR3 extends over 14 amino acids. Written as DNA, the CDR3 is TGCGCCAGCAGCTTGAGCCAGGCCACCTACGAGCAGTACTTC. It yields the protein CASSLSQATYEQYF. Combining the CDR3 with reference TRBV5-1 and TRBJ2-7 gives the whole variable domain KAGVTQTPRYLIKTRGQQVTLSCSPISGHRSVSWYQQTPGQGLQFLFEYFSETQRNKGNFPGRFSGRQFSNSRSEMNVSTLELGDSALYLCASSLSQATYEQYFGPGTRLTVT.

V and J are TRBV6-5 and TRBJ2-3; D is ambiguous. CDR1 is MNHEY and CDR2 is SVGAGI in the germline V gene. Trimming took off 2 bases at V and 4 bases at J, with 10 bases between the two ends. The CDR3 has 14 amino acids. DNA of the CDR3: TGTGCCAGCAGTTACGGACCTTGGGCAGATACGCAGTATTTT. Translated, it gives CASSYGPWADTQYF.